This record looks at one T cell receptor beta chain sequence and its context. J lost 1 base, V lost 1 base, and 6 bases had no gene match. Germline V CDR1 and CDR2: KGHDR, SFDVKD. The CDR3 extends over 17 amino acids. This sample is drawn from a study of blood T cell repertoires in COVID-19. The data were produced by immunoSEQ multiplex PCR, yet TCRdb's version contains in-frame clones alone and is incomplete. The table includes 100,000 to 150,000 clones, around 81% detected once. The receptor was derived from a man in his sixties with acute or convalescent COVID-19. Material: peripheral blood. The chain has TRBV24-1 and TRBJ2-3, with TRBD2 matching over 8 bases. CDR3 DNA sequence: TGTGCCACCAGTGATTTTTGGGAAGCGGGAGGCACAGATACGCAGTATTTT. Translating it yields CATSDFWEAGGTDTQYF.